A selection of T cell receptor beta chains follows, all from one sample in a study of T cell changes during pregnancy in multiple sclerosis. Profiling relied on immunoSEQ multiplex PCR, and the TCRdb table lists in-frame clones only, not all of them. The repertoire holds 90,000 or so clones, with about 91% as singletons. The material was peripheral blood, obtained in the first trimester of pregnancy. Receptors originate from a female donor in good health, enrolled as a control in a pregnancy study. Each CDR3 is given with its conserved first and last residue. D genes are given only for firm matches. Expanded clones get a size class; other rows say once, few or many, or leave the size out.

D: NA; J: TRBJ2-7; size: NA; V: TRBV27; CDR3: CASSLTGSHEQYF; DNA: TGTGCCAGCAGTTTAACAGGGTCCCACGAGCAGTACTTC
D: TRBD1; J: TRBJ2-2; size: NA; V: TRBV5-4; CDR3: CASSRDRDTGELFF; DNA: TGTGCCAGCAGTCGGGACAGGGACACCGGGGAGCTGTTTTTT
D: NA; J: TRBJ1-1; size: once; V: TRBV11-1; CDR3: CASSLAVVNTEAFF; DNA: TGTGCCAGCAGTTTAGCGGTAGTGAACACTGAAGCTTTCTTT
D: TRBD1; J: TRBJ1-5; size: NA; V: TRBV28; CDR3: CASSQYRGHQPQHF; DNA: TGTGCCAGCAGCCAATACAGGGGGCATCAGCCCCAGCATTTT
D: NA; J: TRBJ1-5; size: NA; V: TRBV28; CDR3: CAGRDSRDQPQHF; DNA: TGTGCCGGTCGGGACTCGAGGGATCAGCCCCAGCATTTT
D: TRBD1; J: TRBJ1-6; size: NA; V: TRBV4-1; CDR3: CASSQDGQAKATYNSPLHF; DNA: TGCGCCAGCAGCCAAGATGGACAGGCTAAAGCAACCTATAATTCACCCCTCCACTTT
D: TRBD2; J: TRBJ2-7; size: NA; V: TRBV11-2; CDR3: CASSFALVVAGTAYEQYF; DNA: TGTGCCAGCAGCTTCGCCCTCGTCGTAGCGGGGACTGCCTACGAGCAGTACTTC
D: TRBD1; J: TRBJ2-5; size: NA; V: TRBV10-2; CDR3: CATLRGTGGMETQYF; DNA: TGCGCCACCCTCCGGGGGACAGGGGGCATGGAGACCCAGTACTTC
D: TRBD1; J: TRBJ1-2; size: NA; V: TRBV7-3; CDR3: CASSPPSRQGAGYTF; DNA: TGTGCCAGCAGCCCCCCTTCACGACAGGGCGCCGGCTACACCTTC
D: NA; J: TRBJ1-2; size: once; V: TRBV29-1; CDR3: CSVKPGTQANYGYTF; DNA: TGCAGCGTTAAACCCGGGACTCAAGCTAACTATGGCTACACCTTC
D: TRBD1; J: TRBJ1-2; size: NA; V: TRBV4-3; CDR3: CASSQSGGAQGYTF; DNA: TGCGCCAGCAGCCAATCAGGGGGCGCGCAAGGCTACACCTTC
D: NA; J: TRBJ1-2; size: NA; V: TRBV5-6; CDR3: CASSLAGALLNYGYTF; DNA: TGTGCCAGCAGCCTGGCAGGGGCCCTACTTAACTATGGCTACACCTTC
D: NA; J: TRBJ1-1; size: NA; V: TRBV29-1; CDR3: CSVESAGAFF; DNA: TGCAGCGTTGAGAGTGCTGGAGCTTTCTTT
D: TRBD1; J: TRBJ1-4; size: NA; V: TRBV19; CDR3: CASRQGQATNEKLFF; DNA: TGTGCCAGCCGACAGGGCCAGGCAACTAATGAAAAACTGTTTTTT
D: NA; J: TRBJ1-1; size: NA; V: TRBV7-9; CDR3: CASSSGTTLNTEAFF; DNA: TGTGCCAGCAGCTCCGGGACAACCTTGAACACTGAAGCTTTCTTT
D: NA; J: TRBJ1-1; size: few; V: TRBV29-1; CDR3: CSVHATVPEAFF; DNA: TGCAGCGTGCATGCGACTGTCCCTGAAGCTTTCTTT